The rows below give T cell receptor beta chains drawn from one sample of a study of neurological immune-mediated disorders. TCRdb itself ran the 5' RACE reads through MiXCR, one entry per CDR3 protein. Of over 45,000 distinct CDR3 sequences listed, 3% to 4% were seen once; the top ten hold around 5.6%. Specimen: PBMCs. The receptors shown here come from a middle-aged man with multiple sclerosis. The CDR3 runs from the conserved cysteine through the conserved F or W. The D gene is left open where the match is weak. A row's size may be missing; if present it is once, few, many or a size class.

>TRBJ1-2|many|TRBD1|TRBV25-1
CASKTARQGATRYGYTF
TGTGCCAGCAAAACGGCTCGACAGGGGGCAACTCGCTATGGCTACACCTTC
>TRBJ2-5|many|TRBD2|TRBV12-3/TRBV12-4
CASSINGGAGETQYF
TGTGCCAGCAGTATTAACGGGGGGGCCGGAGAGACCCAGTACTTC
>TRBJ2-2|many|NA|TRBV7-9
CASSFGSPDTGELFF
TGTGCCAGCAGCTTTGGATCGCCGGATACCGGGGAGCTGTTTTTT
>TRBJ2-3|medium-sized|TRBD1|TRBV6-5
CASSYPGQGGTDTQYF
TGTGCCAGCAGTTACCCAGGACAGGGAGGCACAGATACGCAGTATTTT
>TRBJ2-7|many|NA|TRBV5-1
CASSPGDGPYEQYF
TGCGCCAGCAGCCCGGGGGACGGACCCTACGAGCAGTACTTC
>TRBJ2-1|NA|NA|TRBV6-6
CASSSPGEQFF
TGTGCCAGCAGTTCACCGGGGGAGCAGTTCTTC
>TRBJ2-1|many|NA|TRBV3-1
CASSHPNNEQFF
TGTGCCAGCAGCCATCCCAACAATGAGCAGTTCTTC
>TRBJ1-4|many|NA|TRBV20-1
CSARISNEKLFF
TGCAGTGCTAGAATTAGTAATGAAAAACTGTTTTTT
>TRBJ1-1|many|NA|TRBV5-1
CASSSTPTLNTEAFF
TGCGCCAGCAGCTCAACACCTACATTGAACACTGAAGCTTTCTTT
>TRBJ2-5|many|TRBD2|TRBV3-1
CASSQGLAGGLYQETQYF
TGTGCCAGCAGCCAAGGACTAGCGGGGGGACTGTACCAAGAGACCCAGTACTTC
>TRBJ2-3|many|NA|TRBV3-1
CASSQGSDTDTQYF
TGTGCCAGCAGCCAAGGCTCAGACACAGATACGCAGTATTTT
>TRBJ1-1|many|NA|TRBV4-1
CASSQELNTEAFF
TGCGCCAGCAGCCAAGAATTGAACACTGAAGCTTTCTTT
>TRBJ1-1|many|NA|TRBV5-1
CASTREGHSMNTEAFF
TGCGCCAGCACGAGGGAGGGACACAGCATGAACACTGAAGCTTTCTTT
>TRBJ2-7|many|NA|TRBV12-3/TRBV12-4
CASTSGKYEQYF
TGTGCCAGCACCTCGGGGAAATACGAGCAGTACTTC
>TRBJ2-7|many|TRBD2|TRBV20-1
CSASLAGGYEQYF
TGCAGTGCTAGCCTAGCGGGGGGATACGAGCAGTACTTC
>TRBJ1-5|many|TRBD1|TRBV6-5
CASSVAGTDYSNQPQHF
TGTGCCAGCAGTGTGGCCGGGACAGATTATAGCAATCAGCCCCAGCATTTT
>TRBJ1-1|many|NA|TRBV6-5
CASSRPGDMNTEAFF
TGTGCCAGCAGTCGACCGGGAGACATGAACACTGAAGCTTTCTTT
>TRBJ2-7|many|NA|TRBV20-1
CSASQGAIYEQYF
TGCAGTGCTAGTCAGGGAGCGATCTACGAGCAGTACTTC
>TRBJ1-2|many|NA|TRBV25-1
CASSEWNSGQVYGYTF
TGTGCCAGCAGTGAATGGAATTCCGGGCAGGTCTATGGCTACACCTTC
>TRBJ2-3|many|NA|TRBV11-1
CASSHPGGGDTQYF
TGTGCCAGCAGCCATCCGGGGGGCGGAGATACGCAGTATTTT
>TRBJ2-4|NA|NA|TRBV5-1
CASSLDEKIQYF
TGCGCCAGCAGTTTAGACGAAAAAATTCAGTACTTC
>TRBJ2-7|many|TRBD1|TRBV28
CASSPVGQGVGYEQYF
TGTGCCAGCAGTCCCGTGGGTCAGGGGGTAGGATACGAGCAGTACTTC
>TRBJ1-5|few|NA|TRBV24-1
CATSDVTGRQPQNF
TGTGCCACCAGTGATGTGACAGGTCGGCAGCCCCAGAATTTT
>TRBJ1-6|many|TRBD1|TRBV18
CASSRDRGSSPLHF
TGTGCCAGCTCACGCGACAGGGGTAGTTCACCCCTCCACTTT
>TRBJ1-5|many|TRBD1|TRBV12-3/TRBV12-4
CASSSQGFHQPQHF
TGTGCCAGCAGTTCACAGGGGTTTCATCAGCCCCAGCATTTT
>TRBJ2-2|many|NA|TRBV7-3
CASSSKSGSHGELFF
TGTGCCAGCAGCTCGAAGTCAGGGTCCCACGGGGAGCTGTTTTTT
>TRBJ2-5|many|NA|TRBV6-6
CASSTVGNKETQYF
TGTGCCAGCAGCACCGTAGGGAACAAAGAGACCCAGTACTTC
>TRBJ1-1|NA|NA|TRBV11-2
CASSLDPGGTEAFF
TGTGCCAGCAGCTTAGATCCTGGAGGCACTGAAGCTTTCTTT
>TRBJ2-1|many|TRBD2|TRBV7-6
CASSTASGGALNEQFF
TGTGCCAGCAGCACCGCTAGCGGGGGGGCCCTTAATGAGCAGTTCTTC
>TRBJ1-1|NA|NA|TRBV5-5
CASSYRQTNTEAFF
TGTGCCAGCAGTTATAGACAGACGAACACTGAAGCTTTCTTT
>TRBJ2-5|many|TRBD1|TRBV6-5
CASSYSTGQGKETQYF
TGTGCCAGCAGTTACTCCACCGGACAGGGGAAAGAGACCCAGTACTTC
>TRBJ2-1|many|TRBD2|TRBV20-1
CSATGLAGNEQFF
TGCAGTGCTACGGGACTAGCGGGGAATGAGCAGTTCTTC
>TRBJ2-3|medium-sized|NA|TRBV7-2
CASSLWAGRGTDTQYF
TGTGCCAGCAGCTTATGGGCGGGTCGAGGCACAGATACGCAGTATTTT
>TRBJ1-1|many|NA|TRBV7-9
CASSLAGSEAFF
TGTGCCAGCAGCTTAGCTGGATCTGAAGCTTTCTTT
>TRBJ2-2|many|NA|TRBV7-9
CASSPVGAGGELFF
TGTGCCAGCAGCCCGGTCGGGGCGGGCGGGGAGCTGTTTTTT